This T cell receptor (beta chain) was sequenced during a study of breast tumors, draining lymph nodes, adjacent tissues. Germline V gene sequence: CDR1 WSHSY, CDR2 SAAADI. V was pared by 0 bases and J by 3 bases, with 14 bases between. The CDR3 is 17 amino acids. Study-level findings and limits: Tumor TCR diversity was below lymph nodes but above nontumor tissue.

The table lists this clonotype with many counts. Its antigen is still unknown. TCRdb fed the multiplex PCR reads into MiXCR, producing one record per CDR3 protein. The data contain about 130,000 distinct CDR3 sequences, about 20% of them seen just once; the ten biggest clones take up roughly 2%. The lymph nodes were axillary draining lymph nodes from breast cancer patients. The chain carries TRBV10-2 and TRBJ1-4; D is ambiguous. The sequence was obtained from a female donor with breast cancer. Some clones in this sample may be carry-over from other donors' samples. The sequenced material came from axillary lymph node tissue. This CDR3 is CASSESLSLISNEKLFF. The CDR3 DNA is TGCGCCAGCAGTGAGTCATTAAGTCTCATCTCTAATGAAAAACTGTTTTTT.